Below, 27 T cell receptor beta chains from the same sample are listed, as sequenced in a study of PD-1 blockade in mismatch repair-deficient tumors. Sequenced by immunoSEQ multiplex PCR; TCRdb stores in-frame clones only, minus some. Of 120,000 or so clones listed, about 85% are singletons. The sample in question was peripheral blood, obtained 44 weeks after starting pembrolizumab. The receptors shown here come from an adult with mismatch repair-deficient cancer.

The chain is built from TRBV7-2 and TRBJ2-1; 9 nucleotides agree with TRBD2. Germline loops: CDR1 SGHTA, CDR2 FQGNSA. Trimming at V came to 5 bases and at J to 9 bases, leaving 14 bases not matched to a gene. CDR3 size: 16 residues. For the CDR3, the DNA is TGTGCCAGCAGCCAGCCTAGGGCTAGCGGGACGGGTGAGCAGTTCTTC. Translating gives CASSQPRASGTGEQFF. Based on the CDR3 plus reference TRBV7-2 and TRBJ2-1, the full variable domain is GAGVSQSPSNKVTEKGKDVELRCDPISGHTALYWYRQSLGQGLEFLIYFQGNSAPDKSGLPSDRFSAERTGGSVSTLTIQRTQQEDSAVYLCASSQPRASGTGEQFFGPGTRLTVL.

CDR3 sequence (DNA): TGCGCCAGCAGTGTCGGGACAGGGTCCGGGGAGCTGTTTTTT. Protein sequence: CASSVGTGSGELFF. This chain joins TRBV10-2 and TRBJ2-2, with 9 bases matching TRBD1. This CDR3 region has 14 residues. V lost 4 bases and J lost 6; bases outside the gene matches: 3. In germline, CDR1 is WSHSY, CDR2 SAAADI.

This clone appeared once. This chain connects TRBV5-1 to TRBJ2-6; tentatively, D is TRBD2 (5 bases). With 4 bases removed from V and 0 bases from J, the gap between germline ends came to 11 bases. Germline CDR1 reads SGHRS; CDR2 reads YFSETQ. The CDR3 is 16 residues long. The CDR3 is CASSGSLVSGANVLTF. As DNA, the CDR3 is TGCGCCAGCAGCGGGTCACTAGTCTCTGGGGCCAACGTCCTGACTTTC. Full variable domain (remainder filled in from reference TRBV5-1 and TRBJ2-6): KAGVTQTPRYLIKTRGQQVTLSCSPISGHRSVSWYQQTPGQGLQFLFEYFSETQRNKGNFPGRFSGRQFSNSRSEMNVSTLELGDSALYLCASSGSLVSGANVLTFGAGSRLTVL.

The chain is built from TRBV5-1 and TRBJ2-2; D call uncertain. The germline V gene encodes CDR1 SGHRS and CDR2 YFSETQ. The CDR3 sequence is 16 residues long. Trimming removed 4 bases from V and 0 bases from J, with 13 bases in between. The CDR3 spells CASSPSSFANTGELFF. The CDR3 nucleotides read TGCGCCAGCAGCCCCTCTTCGTTCGCGAACACCGGGGAGCTGTTTTTT.

The chain is built from TRBV6-5 and TRBJ1-5, with D possibly matching TRBD1 (5 bases). There are 16 residues in the CDR3. Germline V gene sequence: CDR1 MNHEY, CDR2 SVGAGI. Deletions cut 4 bases from V and 2 bases from J, with 15 bases between. The CDR3 loop is CASSSHGGSGNQPQHF. CDR3 in DNA: TGTGCCAGCAGTTCCCACGGGGGGTCTGGCAATCAGCCCCAGCATTTT.

This sequence joins TRBV4-2 and TRBJ2-7; D is uncertain. V lost 3 bases and J 1 base, leaving 16 bases between the germline ends. The CDR3 sequence is 16 residues long. Per the germline V gene, CDR1 is LGHNA and CDR2 is YNFKEQ. CDR3 bases: TGTGCCAGCAGCCATCCCAACGCTAGGGATTCCTACGAGCAGTACTTC. Translating gives CASSHPNARDSYEQYF.

The rearrangement joins TRBV11-2 to TRBJ2-7; a weak D match, TRBD1 (6 bases). Germline values: CDR1 SGHAT, CDR2 FQNNGV. The CDR3 contains 15 residues. Trimming removed 5 bases at V and 1 base at J, with 15 bases between. The CDR3 here is CASSLVGDTSYEQYF. The CDR3 DNA follows: TGTGCCAGCAGCCTAGTGGGGGACACTTCCTACGAGCAGTACTTC.

The chain uses TRBV13 and TRBJ2-2, with 12 bases lining up with TRBD2. Germline V gene lookup returns CDR1 PRHDT and CDR2 FYEKMQ (reference sequence). CDR3 length: 17 residues. V lost 3 bases to trimming and J lost 5 bases; unmatched junction nucleotides: 7. The CDR3 coding sequence is TGTGCCAGCAGCTTCCCATCCGGGACTAGCGGGACCGGGGAGCTGTTTTTT. Its translation: CASSFPSGTSGTGELFF.

This chain joins TRBV6-5 and TRBJ2-1, with 12 bases matching TRBD2. The germline gives CDR1 MNHEY, CDR2 SVGAGI. This CDR3 contains 14 residues. Trimming cost V 5 bases and J 13 bases; bases outside gene matches: 9. The CDR3 sequence: CASSVITSGRFQFF. As DNA, the CDR3 is TGTGCCAGCAGTGTGATTACTAGCGGGAGGTTTCAGTTCTTC.

The CDR3 nucleotides are TGTGCCAGTACCGAGACCCGAAATGCAAACACCGGGGAGCTGTTTTTT. It specifies CASTETRNANTGELFF. The chain recombines TRBV19 with TRBJ2-2; D gene ambiguous. CDR1 LNHDA and CDR2 SQIVND come from the germline V gene (reference sequence). V lost 7 bases and J lost 2, with 17 bases in between. The CDR3 length is 16 residues.

The gene calls are TRBV4-1 and TRBJ2-5; D not resolved. There are 16 residues in the CDR3. Trimming removed 0 bases at V and 2 bases at J, with 13 bases between. Germline V lookup: CDR1 MGHRA, CDR2 YSYEKL. Here the CDR3 reads CASSQDRVLGQETQYF. The CDR3 bases are TGCGCCAGCAGCCAAGATAGGGTTTTGGGGCAAGAGACCCAGTACTTC.

The rearrangement joins TRBV30 to TRBJ2-7, with 7 nucleotides matching TRBD2. Germline loops: CDR1 GTSNPN, CDR2 SVGIG (reference sequence). Trimming cost V 0 bases and J 4 bases; bases outside gene matches: 3. The CDR3 totals 13 residues. Written as DNA, the CDR3 is TGTGCCTGGAGTGTAGCGGGATTTTACGAGCAGTACTTC. Residues: CAWSVAGFYEQYF.

The chain is built from TRBV11-3 and TRBJ1-1; D may be TRBD1 (5 bases). The V end was cut by 9 bases, the J end by 5 bases, with 13 bases between. The CDR3 loop spans 12 amino acids. CDR1 and CDR2 from the germline V gene are SGHNT and YENEEA. The DNA of the CDR3 is TGTGCCAGTGCCTTAGGGGCGACTGAAGCTTTCTTT. As protein: CASALGATEAFF.

The J gene is TRBJ1-1, the V gene TRBV9, with D possibly being TRBD1 (6 bases). The CDR3 loop spans 14 amino acids. V was pared by 4 bases and J by 1 base, with 11 bases between. Germline V gene data show CDR1 as SGDLS and CDR2 as YYNGEE. The CDR3 DNA reads TGTGCCAGCAGCTCCCGACAGGAGAACACTGAAGCTTTCTTT. As protein: CASSSRQENTEAFF.

In this sample, this clone turned up once. This chain's CDR3 is CASSPRRPLAGRSDTQYF. The CDR3 DNA sequence: TGTGCCAGCAGTCCCCGAAGGCCGCTAGCGGGAAGGTCAGATACGCAGTATTTT. This chain links TRBV27 with TRBJ2-3, with 9 bases that match TRBD2. Losses at the gene ends were 5 bases for V and 4 bases for J; bases not matched to a gene: 16. The CDR3 has 18 residues. Germline CDR1 reads MNHEY; CDR2 reads SMNVEV (reference sequence).

The rearrangement joins TRBV7-9 to TRBJ2-3; 10 nucleotides agree with TRBD2. This CDR3 spans 16 amino acids. Germline CDR1 is SEHNR and CDR2 is FQNEAQ (reference sequence). The V and J ends lost 5 bases and 3 bases, in that order; junction bases with no gene match: 8. CDR3 DNA: TGTGCCAGCAGCCCACCTAGCGGGAGTCGGACAGATACGCAGTATTTT. Encoded protein: CASSPPSGSRTDTQYF.

This chain joins TRBV4-1 and TRBJ2-7; D unclear. Per germline, CDR1 MGHRA and CDR2 YSYEKL. The CDR3 length is 13 residues. Deletions cut 2 bases from V and 3 bases from J, with 8 bases between. The CDR3 sequence: CASSQKSGYEQYF. For the CDR3, the DNA is TGCGCCAGCAGCCAAAAATCGGGCTACGAGCAGTACTTC.

The V gene is TRBV2, the J gene TRBJ2-7; no clear D. Germline CDR1 reads SNHLY; CDR2 reads FYNNEI. The V gene lost 4 bases and the J gene lost 6 bases, with 7 bases spanning the gap. CDR3 length equals 11 residues. The DNA of the CDR3 is TGTGCCAGCAGTGCAATTTCCGAGCAGTACTTC. This encodes CASSAISEQYF.

This sequence joins TRBV27 and TRBJ2-7; the D gene is possibly TRBD1 (5 bases). The CDR3 runs 14 residues. Germline loops: CDR1 MNHEY, CDR2 SMNVEV (reference sequence). V lost 3 bases and J lost 6, with 15 bases in between. In DNA, the CDR3 is TGTGCCAGCAGTTTGGGGCAGGGAAGTGGCGAGCAGTACTTC. Protein sequence: CASSLGQGSGEQYF.

The J gene is TRBJ1-1, the V gene TRBV30, with D uncertain. The CDR3 extends over 12 amino acids. Germline V gene lookup returns CDR1 GTSNPN and CDR2 SVGIG (reference sequence). With 2 bases removed from V and 7 bases from J, the gap between germline ends came to 11 bases. CDR3 DNA sequence: TGTGCCTGGAGTTCATCGGGGAATGAAGCTTTCTTT. It is translated as CAWSSSGNEAFF.

The gene calls are TRBV18 and TRBJ1-3; D may be TRBD1 (6 bases). This CDR3 spans 16 amino acids. Germline CDR1 reads KGHSH; CDR2 reads LQKENI. Between the trimmed V and J ends, which lost 3 bases and 0 bases, there was a span of 12 bases. CDR3 sequence (DNA): TGTGCCAGCTCACCGTACGGGGGCGGCTCTGGAAACACCATATATTTT. Its protein product is CASSPYGGGSGNTIYF.

This clone showed up just a few times. The genes are TRBV7-6 and TRBJ2-1; tentative D call: TRBD2 (5 bases). This CDR3 is built from 15 residues. V lost 1 base to trimming and J lost 5 bases, with 12 bases between them. Per the germline V gene, CDR1 is SGHVS and CDR2 is FNYEAQ. CDR3 in amino acids: CASSLVDGLHNEQFF. The CDR3, as DNA: TGTGCCAGCAGCTTAGTAGACGGACTCCACAATGAGCAGTTCTTC.

This clone was picked up a small number of times. The chain combines TRBV27 with TRBJ2-1, with 9 bases matching TRBD2. The CDR3 covers 15 residues. In germline, CDR1 is MNHEY, CDR2 SMNVEV (reference sequence). The trim removed 5 bases at V and 7 bases at J, leaving 9 bases unmatched. The CDR3 DNA reads TGTGCCAGCAGTGTGACTAGCGGAGGCTGGAATGAGCAGTTCTTC. It is translated as CASSVTSGGWNEQFF.

This chain connects TRBV16 to TRBJ1-5; possibly TRBD1 for D (5 bases). V was pared by 3 bases and J by 2 bases, with 14 bases between. The CDR3 sequence is 16 residues long. The germline V gene has CDR1 KGHSY and CDR2 FQNENV. The CDR3 region is CASSHRDSSGNQPQHF. CDR3 nucleotide sequence: TGTGCCAGCAGCCATCGGGACTCCTCGGGCAATCAGCCCCAGCATTTT.

The chain is built from TRBV25-1 and TRBJ1-2, with 10 nucleotides matching TRBD1. Unmatched junction bases numbered 5, after V lost 4 bases and J lost 9 bases. The CDR3 runs to 13 residues. Germline V gene data show CDR1 as MGHDK and CDR2 as SYGVNS. DNA of the CDR3: TGTGCCAGCAGTGGGACAGGGGGGTTGAGCTACACCTTC. Amino acids: CASSGTGGLSYTF.

The gene calls are TRBV5-4 and TRBJ2-1, with 9 bases aligning to TRBD2. Germline CDR1 reads SGHNT; CDR2 reads YYREEE (reference sequence). The CDR3 totals 16 residues. The trim removed 4 bases at V and 6 bases at J, leaving 11 bases unmatched. DNA of the CDR3: TGTGCCAGCAGCCCCTCCCTAGCGGGGAAAACCAATGAGCAGTTCTTC. Translation: CASSPSLAGKTNEQFF. The full variable domain, with the rest looked up from reference TRBV5-4 and TRBJ2-1, is ETGVTQSPTHLIKTRGQQVTLRCSSQSGHNTVSWYQQALGQGPQFIFQYYREEENGRGNFPPRFSGLQFPNYSSELNVNALELDDSALYLCASSPSLAGKTNEQFFGPGTRLTVL.

This rearrangement joins TRBV6-1 to TRBJ1-5; perhaps TRBD1 as D (6 bases). This CDR3 spans 15 amino acids. The V and J ends lost 3 bases and 4 bases respectively, with 13 bases between them. Germline lookup yields CDR1 MNHNS and CDR2 SASEGT. This chain's CDR3 is CASSELPGANQPQHF. Here the CDR3 DNA reads TGTGCCAGCAGTGAGTTGCCAGGGGCGAATCAGCCCCAGCATTTT.